This T cell receptor (beta chain) derives from a study of blood T cell repertoires in COVID-19. Study context: Sites in the United States, Italy and Spain provided acute and convalescent COVID-19 samples. Sources were T cells, B-cell-depleted T cells, or PBMCs; the material itself was cDNA or gDNA.

V lost 0 bases, J lost 4 bases, and 16 bases lay in between. This CDR3 has 16 amino acids. The V gene's germline CDR1 is MGHRA and CDR2 YSYEKL. Living in about two dozen US areas, the participants were between roughly 18 and 95 years of age. Cohort allocation depended upon clinical history that participants reported. TCRdb's copy holds only in-frame clones and misses some; the assay was immunoSEQ multiplex PCR. The sample carries 180,000 or so clones, roughly nine tenths recorded once. V is TRBV4-1 and J is TRBJ2-7; TRBD2 might be the D (7 bases). The material sequenced was PBMCs or T cells enriched from blood (not recorded which). This TCR came from a human donor with acute COVID-19. The donor label of this sample is uncertain. The CDR3 coding sequence is TGCGCCAGCAGCCAAGAATTGGGGGGGGGCCCTTACGAGCAGTACTTC. Its protein product is CASSQELGGGPYEQYF.